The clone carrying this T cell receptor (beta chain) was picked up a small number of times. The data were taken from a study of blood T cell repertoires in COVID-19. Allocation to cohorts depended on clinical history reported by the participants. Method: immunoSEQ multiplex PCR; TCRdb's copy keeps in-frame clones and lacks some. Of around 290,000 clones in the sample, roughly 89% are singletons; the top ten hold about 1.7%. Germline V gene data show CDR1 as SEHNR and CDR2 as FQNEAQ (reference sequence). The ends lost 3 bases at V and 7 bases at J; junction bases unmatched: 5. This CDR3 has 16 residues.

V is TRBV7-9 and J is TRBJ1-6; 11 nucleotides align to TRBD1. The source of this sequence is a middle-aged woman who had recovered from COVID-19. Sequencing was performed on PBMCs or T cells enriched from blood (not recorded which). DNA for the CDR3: TGTGCCAGCAGCTTTTATCGGGACAGGGGGAATTCACCCCTCCACTTT. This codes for CASSFYRDRGNSPLHF.